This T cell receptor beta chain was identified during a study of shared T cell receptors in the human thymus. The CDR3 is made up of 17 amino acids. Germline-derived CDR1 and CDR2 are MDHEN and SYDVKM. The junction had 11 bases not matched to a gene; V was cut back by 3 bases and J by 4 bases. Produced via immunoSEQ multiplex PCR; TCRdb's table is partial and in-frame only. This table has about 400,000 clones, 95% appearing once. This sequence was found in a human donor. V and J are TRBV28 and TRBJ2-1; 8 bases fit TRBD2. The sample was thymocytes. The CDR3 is CASSFRGIAGTYNEQFF. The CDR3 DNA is TGTGCCAGCAGTTTCCGGGGAATAGCGGGGACATACAATGAGCAGTTCTTC.